This note documents a single T cell receptor (beta chain) sequence. What it binds is unknown. This sample was included in a study of shared clonotypes between healthy human individuals. The CDR3 runs to 14 residues. In germline, CDR1 is MDHEN, CDR2 SYDVKM. The junction had 5 bases not matched to a gene; V was cut back by 4 bases and J by 8 bases. Sequencing was performed with immunoSEQ multiplex PCR; in TCRdb, only in-frame clones are kept and a portion is missing. Of around 510,000 clones detected, approximately 94% appear once; the ten largest clones hold about 0.059%. CD45RA-negative memory and CD45RA+ naive subsets were split from the CD4+ cells. Study-level findings and limits: The naive CD4 repertoires of a few donors were compared, and around 4.9% of clonotypes were shared. A generally larger estimated richness was seen in naive subsets than in memory subsets.

Sequencing was carried out using naive CD4+ T cells sorted from blood. Noted subset: CD45RA+ positively selected. This receptor was taken from a woman in her 30s in good health. This rearrangement joins TRBV28 to TRBJ1-4, with TRBD1 matching over 9 bases. This CDR3 reads CASSSGQGYEKLFF. The DNA for the CDR3 is TGTGCCAGCAGTTCGGGACAGGGTTACGAAAAACTGTTTTTT.